Each of the 19 T cell receptor beta chains below was sequenced from the same sample in a study of T-cell reconstitution after alpha-beta-depleted transplantation in children (dated by TCRdb to the mid-2010s). The full study reports these points: About two months after transplant, the apparently early recovery of alphabetaT-cell counts reportedly depended on just several hundred clones that had expanded rapidly and came from non-depleted graft cells.

The library was built by means of PCR. TCRdb names Illumina HiSeq 2500 as the instrument used. Molecular barcoding was employed in the preparation of TCR libraries, with unique molecular identifiers being used to normalize TCRbeta repertoire quantification. In-frame beta chains were kept once TCRdb had trimmed the public reads at Q25 with fastp and called clones with MiXCR. Rows merge per CDR3 protein into single entries with the most common DNA and genes. In all, the sample holds about 32,000 distinct CDR3 sequences, and under 7.5% of those were seen once. The top ten constitute around 25% of the sample. The sample's time point label is to be understood as: day 60 (about 2 months) after transplantation. The treatment or condition label for this specimen denotes: allogeneic hematopoietic cell transplantation with graft depleted of TCRalphabeta T cells and CD19 B cells. Antigen specificity for these receptors is unknown.

The sequencing used peripheral blood, collected 60 days after TCRalphabeta/CD19-depleted stem cell transplant. These receptors were obtained from a child younger than two who had a stem cell transplant for acute myeloid leukemia, so the T cells may come from the graft donor.

CDR3 coding DNA: TGTGCCAGCAGTCTGGACAGGGCGACAAACATTCAGTACTTC. It specifies CASSLDRATNIQYF. The rearrangement uses TRBV27 and TRBJ2-4; TRBD1 aligns across 8 bases. This CDR3 is 14 amino acids long. The V gene's germline CDR1 is MNHEY and CDR2 SMNVEV (reference sequence). V was clipped by 5 bases and J by 6 bases; unmatched bases: 6.

Ten or more counts support this clonotype. The chain links TRBV29-1 to TRBJ1-1, with D unclear. The CDR3 is 12 amino acids. CDR1 is SQVTM, CDR2 ANQGSEA, per germline. Trimming left V 6 bases short and J 10 bases short, with 18 bases between. The chain's CDR3 is CSVGGKTGAAFF. Written as DNA, the CDR3 is TGCAGCGTCGGAGGTAAGACGGGTGCAGCTTTCTTT.

The table lists this clonotype with many counts. CDR3 nucleotides: TGTGCCACCAGTGAAAGAGCGGGGGGTCTATACAATGAGCAGTTCTTC. It yields the protein CATSERAGGLYNEQFF. V usage is TRBV24-1 and J usage is TRBJ2-1, with TRBD2 matching 9 bases. The CDR3 consists of 16 residues. Germline loops: CDR1 KGHDR, CDR2 SFDVKD. J gave up 4 bases and V 4 bases, and 7 bases lay outside the gene matches.

This clonotype was detected ten times or more. The chain has TRBV6-5 and TRBJ1-5; D may be TRBD1 (5 bases). This CDR3 comprises 15 residues. Trimming cost V 7 bases and J 0 bases, with 13 bases left between them. CDR1 MNHEY and CDR2 SVGAGI come from the germline V gene. DNA of the CDR3: TGTGCCAGCACTACGCTTCAGGGTAGCAATCAGCCCCAGCATTTT. It specifies CASTTLQGSNQPQHF.

This clonotype showed up many times. V usage is TRBV7-3 and J usage is TRBJ2-1; D is undetermined. The ends were cut back, 5 bases at V and 0 bases at J, with 11 bases in the middle. CDR1 and CDR2 (germline): SGHTA, FQGTGA. This CDR3 contains 15 residues. The DNA for the CDR3 is TGTGCCAGCAGCCGACGGCAAAGCTCCTACAATGAGCAGTTCTTC. As protein: CASSRRQSSYNEQFF.

This clonotype appeared many times. The chain uses TRBV28 and TRBJ2-7; D not certain. V shed 2 bases and J shed 2 bases, with 7 bases lying between them. The CDR3 consists of 13 residues. Germline V CDR1 and CDR2: MDHEN, SYDVKM. Here the CDR3 reads CASSLIGAYEQYF. The CDR3 nucleotides read TGTGCCAGCAGTTTAATCGGTGCCTACGAGCAGTACTTC.

This clonotype was found many times. The chain has TRBV12-3 or TRBV12-4 and TRBJ2-1, with unresolved D. The V end lost 5 bases, the J end lost 4 bases, and 15 bases lay between the germline ends. This CDR3 spans 15 amino acids. Written as DNA, the CDR3 is TGTGCCAGCAGTCCCCATGGGTGGAATTACAATGAGCAGTTCTTC. It specifies CASSPHGWNYNEQFF.

This clonotype occurred many times. This chain links TRBV28 with TRBJ2-3; no clear D gene. This CDR3 contains 11 residues. V was shortened by 3 bases and J by 9 bases, with 7 bases between the two germline ends. From germline, CDR1 is MDHEN and CDR2 SYDVKM. CDR3 region: CASSLWRTQYF. DNA for the CDR3: TGTGCCAGCAGTTTGTGGCGGACGCAGTATTTT. Variable domain in full (rest from reference TRBV28 and TRBJ2-3): DVKVTQSSRYLVKRTGEKVFLECVQDMDHENMFWYRQDPGLGLRLIYFSYDVKMKEKGDIPEGYSVSREKKERFSLILESASTNQTSMYLCASSLWRTQYFGPGTRLTVL.

At least ten counts were recorded for this clonotype. The gene calls are TRBV7-2 and TRBJ2-3; D is unresolved. The CDR3 covers 16 residues. CDR1 SGHTA and CDR2 FQGNSA come from the germline V gene. Trimming pared 0 bases from V and 0 bases from J, leaving 10 bases between. The chain's CDR3 is CASSLARLYSTDTQYF. The CDR3 DNA is TGTGCCAGCAGCTTAGCGCGTCTCTATAGCACAGATACGCAGTATTTT. The whole variable domain, remainder taken from reference TRBV7-2 and TRBJ2-3, is GAGVSQSPSNKVTEKGKDVELRCDPISGHTALYWYRQSLGQGLEFLIYFQGNSAPDKSGLPSDRFSAERTGGSVSTLTIQRTQQEDSAVYLCASSLARLYSTDTQYFGPGTRLTVL.

This clonotype was recorded at least ten times. The chain employs TRBV7-9 and TRBJ1-4, with no clear D. The germline V gene has CDR1 SEHNR and CDR2 FQNEAQ (reference sequence). Between the trimmed V and J ends, which lost 1 base and 7 bases, there was a span of 4 bases. This CDR3 is built from 12 residues. DNA for the CDR3: TGTGCCAGCAGCTTAGTAGGTGAAAAACTGTTTTTT. It encodes CASSLVGEKLFF.

This clonotype was counted at least ten times. V usage is TRBV5-1 and J usage is TRBJ1-1, with TRBD1 matching 7 bases. This CDR3 contains 14 residues. The junction had 3 bases not matched to a gene; V was cut back by 0 bases and J by 4 bases. Germline values: CDR1 SGHRS, CDR2 YFSETQ. The CDR3 nucleotides read TGCGCCAGCAGCTTGGCCCCAGGGGGCACTGAAGCTTTCTTT. Residues: CASSLAPGGTEAFF.

At least ten counts were recorded for this clonotype. V is TRBV28 and J is TRBJ1-5, with D possibly matching TRBD1 (5 bases). The CDR3 contains 12 residues. V lost 10 bases and J 4 bases, leaving 11 bases between the germline ends. Germline lookup yields CDR1 MDHEN and CDR2 SYDVKM. Here the CDR3 reads CAIGTQNQPQHF. The CDR3 DNA is TGTGCCATCGGGACCCAAAATCAGCCCCAGCATTTT. Combining the CDR3 with reference TRBV28 and TRBJ1-5 gives the whole variable domain DVKVTQSSRYLVKRTGEKVFLECVQDMDHENMFWYRQDPGLGLRLIYFSYDVKMKEKGDIPEGYSVSREKKERFSLILESASTNQTSMYLCAIGTQNQPQHFGDGTRLSIL.

This clonotype has ten or more counts. The chain uses TRBV6-2 or TRBV6-3 and TRBJ2-7, with D unclear. The CDR3 spans 13 residues. Per the germline V gene, CDR1 is MNHEY and CDR2 is SVGEGT. V was shortened by 4 bases and J by 2 bases, with 9 bases between the two germline ends. The CDR3 DNA reads TGTGCCAGCAGTTTAGAGTTCCCCTACGAGCAGTACTTC. Protein sequence: CASSLEFPYEQYF.

In this sample, this clonotype turned up many times. The chain employs TRBV29-1 and TRBJ1-4, with TRBD1 matching over 11 bases. Losses at the gene ends were 6 bases for V and 7 bases for J; bases not matched to a gene: 4. The CDR3 runs 13 residues. In germline, CDR1 is SQVTM, CDR2 ANQGSEA. The CDR3 reads CSVPGQGGEKLFF. The CDR3 region has the DNA TGCAGCGTGCCGGGACAGGGGGGTGAAAAACTGTTTTTT.

This clonotype was recorded many times. V usage is TRBV9 and J usage is TRBJ1-2; D may be TRBD1 (5 bases). CDR1 is SGDLS, CDR2 YYNGEE, per germline. The CDR3 has 13 amino acids. V was pared by 3 bases and J by 2 bases, with 8 bases between. CDR3 loop: CASSGTRNYGYTF. DNA for the CDR3: TGTGCCAGCAGCGGGACAAGGAACTATGGCTACACCTTC. Combining the CDR3 with reference TRBV9 and TRBJ1-2 gives the whole variable domain DSGVTQTPKHLITATGQRVTLRCSPRSGDLSVYWYQQSLDQGLQFLIQYYNGEERAKGNILERFSAQQFPDLHSELNLSSLELGDSALYFCASSGTRNYGYTFGSGTRLTVV.

This clonotype was counted ten times or more. For the CDR3, the DNA is TGCAGCGTTGAAGATGGGGGGGCCACAGATACGCAGTATTTT. Translating it yields CSVEDGGATDTQYF. J is TRBJ2-3 and V is TRBV29-1, with D maybe TRBD2 (7 bases). The germline V gene encodes CDR1 SQVTM and CDR2 ANQGSEA. Trimming cost V 0 bases and J 2 bases, with 9 bases left between them. This CDR3 has 14 amino acids.

This clonotype was found many times. The chain is built from TRBV7-8 and TRBJ2-5; D is ambiguous. V was trimmed by 2 bases and J by 3 bases, leaving 10 bases between them. CDR3 length equals 14 residues. Germline V lookup: CDR1 SGHVS, CDR2 FQNEAQ. CDR3 DNA: TGTGCCAGCAGCTTATATCGGCAGAAAGAGACCCAGTACTTC. As protein: CASSLYRQKETQYF.

This clonotype was recorded many times. This chain connects TRBV7-9 to TRBJ2-5; the match to TRBD1 covers 7 bases. The CDR3 spans 16 residues. The germline CDR1 and CDR2 sequences are SEHNR and FQNEAQ (reference sequence). Unmatched junction bases numbered 18, after V lost 5 bases and J lost 9 bases. CDR3 bases: TGTGCCAGCAGCCGACAGGGACCCCAAAAAAGGGTGGCCCAGTACTTC. Residues: CASSRQGPQKRVAQYF.

This clonotype showed up many times. V is TRBV7-9 and J is TRBJ2-7; 9 bases fit TRBD1. Germline V lookup: CDR1 SEHNR, CDR2 FQNEAQ (reference sequence). The V and J ends lost 5 bases and 2 bases, in that order; junction bases with no gene match: 16. The CDR3 totals 18 residues. CDR3 DNA sequence: TGTGCCAGCAGCCCCGGCGGGGGACAGGGTGGTCGGACCTACGAGCAGTACTTC. Its translation is CASSPGGGQGGRTYEQYF.